Described below is a single T cell receptor (beta chain) sequence and its context. The target antigen is unknown. The sample comes from a study of T cell responses to AZD1222 COVID-19 vaccine. Between the trimmed V and J ends, which lost 4 bases and 0 bases, there was a span of 13 bases. From germline, CDR1 is KGHSH and CDR2 LQKENI. This CDR3 has 16 amino acids. Findings of the study overall: White British donors predominated, females outnumbered males, and clonal diversity was possibly underestimated. Nearly half of spike-specific TCRs reportedly target unmutated variant regions. No day 14 peak samples; only post-peak repertoires were characterized.

TCRdb's copy holds only in-frame clones and misses some; the assay was immunoSEQ multiplex PCR. The sample lists 100,000 to 150,000 clones; approximately 91% were seen once. The rearrangement joins TRBV18 to TRBJ1-3; D remains ambiguous. Source: peripheral blood, taken on day 0 of AZD1222 vaccination. The receptor was isolated from an adult in good health. CDR3 sequence: CASSLGPLSSGNTIYF. DNA for the CDR3: TGTGCCAGCTCACTCGGACCTCTAAGCTCTGGAAACACCATATATTTT. Full variable domain (missing parts from reference TRBV18 and TRBJ1-3): NAGVMQNPRHLVRRRGQEARLRCSPMKGHSHVYWYRQLPEEGLKFMVYLQKENIIDESGMPKERFSAEFPKEGPSILRIQQVVRGDSAAYFCASSLGPLSSGNTIYFGEGSWLTVV.